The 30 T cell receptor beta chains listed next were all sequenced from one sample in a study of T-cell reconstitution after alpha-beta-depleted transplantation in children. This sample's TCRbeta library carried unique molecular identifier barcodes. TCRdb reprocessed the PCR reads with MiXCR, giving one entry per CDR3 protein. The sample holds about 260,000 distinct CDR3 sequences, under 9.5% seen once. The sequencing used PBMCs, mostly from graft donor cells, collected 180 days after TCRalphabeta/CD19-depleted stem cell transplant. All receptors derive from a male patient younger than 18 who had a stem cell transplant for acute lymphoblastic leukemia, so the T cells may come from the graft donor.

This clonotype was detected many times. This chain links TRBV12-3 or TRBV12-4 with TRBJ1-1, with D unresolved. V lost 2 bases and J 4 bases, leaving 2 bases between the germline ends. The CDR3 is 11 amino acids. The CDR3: CASSLTTEAFF. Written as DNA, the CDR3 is TGTGCCAGCAGTTTAACCACTGAAGCTTTCTTT.

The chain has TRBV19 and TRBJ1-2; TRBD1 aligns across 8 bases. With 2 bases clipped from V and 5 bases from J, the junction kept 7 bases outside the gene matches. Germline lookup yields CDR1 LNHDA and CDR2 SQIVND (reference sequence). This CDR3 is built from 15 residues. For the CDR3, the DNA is TGTGCCAGTAGTATACCCCAGGGGGCTGGATATGGCTACACCTTC. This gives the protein CASSIPQGAGYGYTF.

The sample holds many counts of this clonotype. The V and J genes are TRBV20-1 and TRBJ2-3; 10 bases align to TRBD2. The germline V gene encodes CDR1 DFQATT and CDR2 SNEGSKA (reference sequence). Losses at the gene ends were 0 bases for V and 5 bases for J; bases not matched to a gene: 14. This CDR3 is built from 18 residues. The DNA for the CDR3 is TGCAGTGCTAGAGATCAAGGTGGGCTAGCGGGAGCGGGAGATACGCAGTATTTT. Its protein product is CSARDQGGLAGAGDTQYF.

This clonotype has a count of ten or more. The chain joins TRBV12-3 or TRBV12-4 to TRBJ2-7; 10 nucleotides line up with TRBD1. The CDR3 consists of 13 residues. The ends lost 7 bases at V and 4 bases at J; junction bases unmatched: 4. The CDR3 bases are TGTGCCAGCACCGGGACAGGGGCTTACGAGCAGTACTTC. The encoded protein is CASTGTGAYEQYF.

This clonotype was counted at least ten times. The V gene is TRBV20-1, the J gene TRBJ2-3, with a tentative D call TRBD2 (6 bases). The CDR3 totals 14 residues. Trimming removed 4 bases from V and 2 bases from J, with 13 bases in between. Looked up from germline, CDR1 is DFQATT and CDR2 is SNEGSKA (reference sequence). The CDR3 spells CSATRGASTDTQYF. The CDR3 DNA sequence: TGCAGTGCTACCCGCGGGGCTTCCACAGATACGCAGTATTTT.

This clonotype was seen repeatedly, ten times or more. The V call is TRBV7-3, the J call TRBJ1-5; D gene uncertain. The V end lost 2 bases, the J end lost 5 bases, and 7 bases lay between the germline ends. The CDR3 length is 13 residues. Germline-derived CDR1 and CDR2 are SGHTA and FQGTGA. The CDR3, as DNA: TGTGCCAGCAGCTTAGGGTGGGATCAGCCCCAGCATTTT. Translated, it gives CASSLGWDQPQHF.

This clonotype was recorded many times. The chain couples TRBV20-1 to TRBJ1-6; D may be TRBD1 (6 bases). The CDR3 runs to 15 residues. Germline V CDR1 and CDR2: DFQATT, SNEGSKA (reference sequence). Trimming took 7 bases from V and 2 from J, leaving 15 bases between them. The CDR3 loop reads CSGRLQGTYNSPLHF. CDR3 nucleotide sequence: TGCAGTGGGCGACTACAGGGAACCTATAATTCACCCCTCCACTTT.

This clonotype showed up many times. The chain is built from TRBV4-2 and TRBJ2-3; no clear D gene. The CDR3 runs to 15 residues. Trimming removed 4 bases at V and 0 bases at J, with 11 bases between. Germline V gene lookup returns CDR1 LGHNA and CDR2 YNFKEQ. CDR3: CASSLSTGSTDTQYF. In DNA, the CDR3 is TGTGCCAGCAGCCTTTCCACCGGGAGCACAGATACGCAGTATTTT.

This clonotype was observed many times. CDR3: CSARDKGGYQETQYF. CDR3 DNA: TGCAGTGCTAGAGATAAGGGCGGGTACCAAGAGACCCAGTACTTC. This chain connects TRBV20-1 to TRBJ2-5; tentative D call: TRBD2 (5 bases). Germline V lookup: CDR1 DFQATT, CDR2 SNEGSKA (reference sequence). The CDR3 is made up of 15 amino acids. Deletions cut 0 bases from V and 0 bases from J, with 11 bases between.

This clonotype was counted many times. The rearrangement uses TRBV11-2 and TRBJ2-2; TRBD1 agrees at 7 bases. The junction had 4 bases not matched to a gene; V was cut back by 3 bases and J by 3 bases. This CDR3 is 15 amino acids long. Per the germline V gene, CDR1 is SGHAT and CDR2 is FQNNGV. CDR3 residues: CASSFATGHTGELFF. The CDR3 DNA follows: TGTGCCAGCAGCTTCGCGACAGGGCACACCGGGGAGCTGTTTTTT. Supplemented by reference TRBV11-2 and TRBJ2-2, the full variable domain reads EAGVAQSPRYKIIEKRQSVAFWCNPISGHATLYWYQQILGQGPKLLIQFQNNGVVDDSQLPKDRFSAERLKGVDSTLKIQPAKLEDSAVYLCASSFATGHTGELFFGEGSRLTVL.

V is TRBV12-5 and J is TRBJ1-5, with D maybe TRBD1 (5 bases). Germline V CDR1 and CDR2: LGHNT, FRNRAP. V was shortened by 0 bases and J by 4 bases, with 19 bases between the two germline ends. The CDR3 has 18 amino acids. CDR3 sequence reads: CASGLVGVPAGGNQPQHF. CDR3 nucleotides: TGTGCTAGTGGTTTGGTTGGCGTTCCAGCGGGGGGTAATCAGCCCCAGCATTTT.

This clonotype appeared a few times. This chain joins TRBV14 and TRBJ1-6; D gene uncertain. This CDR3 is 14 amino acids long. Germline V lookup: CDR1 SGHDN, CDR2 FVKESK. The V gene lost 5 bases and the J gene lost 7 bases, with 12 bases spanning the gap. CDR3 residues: CASSFRYENSPLHF. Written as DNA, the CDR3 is TGTGCCAGCAGCTTCCGGTATGAGAATTCACCCCTCCACTTT.

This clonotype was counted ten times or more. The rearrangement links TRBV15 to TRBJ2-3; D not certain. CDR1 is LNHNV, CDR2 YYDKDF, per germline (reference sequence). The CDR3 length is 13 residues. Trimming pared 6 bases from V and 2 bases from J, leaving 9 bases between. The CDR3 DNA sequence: TGTGCCACCAGTATAGCTCCCACAGATACGCAGTATTTT. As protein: CATSIAPTDTQYF.

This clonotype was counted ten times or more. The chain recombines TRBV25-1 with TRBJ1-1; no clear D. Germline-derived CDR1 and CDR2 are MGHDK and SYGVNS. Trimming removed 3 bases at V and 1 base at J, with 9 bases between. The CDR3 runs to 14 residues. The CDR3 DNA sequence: TGTGCCAGCAGTGAGGTAAAACCGAACACTGAAGCTTTCTTT. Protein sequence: CASSEVKPNTEAFF.

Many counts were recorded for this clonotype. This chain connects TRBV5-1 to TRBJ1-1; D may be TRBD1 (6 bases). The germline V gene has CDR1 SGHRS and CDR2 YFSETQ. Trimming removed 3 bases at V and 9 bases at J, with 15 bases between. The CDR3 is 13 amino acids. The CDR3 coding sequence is TGCGCCAGCAGCTACGGGGGGGCCGGGCAAGCTTTCTTT. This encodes CASSYGGAGQAFF.

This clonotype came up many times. The CDR3 DNA is TGTGCCAGCTCACCAGGACAGGGCGGAGAGCAGTACTTC. It specifies CASSPGQGGEQYF. The V and J genes are TRBV18 and TRBJ2-7, with 8 bases identical to TRBD1. This CDR3 has 13 residues. Losses at the gene ends were 2 bases for V and 7 bases for J; bases not matched to a gene: 4. Germline loops: CDR1 KGHSH, CDR2 LQKENI.

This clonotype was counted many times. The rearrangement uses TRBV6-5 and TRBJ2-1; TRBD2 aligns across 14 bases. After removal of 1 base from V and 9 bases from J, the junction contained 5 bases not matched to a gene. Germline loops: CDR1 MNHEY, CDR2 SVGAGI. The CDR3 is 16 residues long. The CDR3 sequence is CASSYLTSGGAGEQFF. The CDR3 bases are TGTGCCAGCAGTTACTTGACTAGCGGGGGGGCGGGTGAGCAGTTCTTC.

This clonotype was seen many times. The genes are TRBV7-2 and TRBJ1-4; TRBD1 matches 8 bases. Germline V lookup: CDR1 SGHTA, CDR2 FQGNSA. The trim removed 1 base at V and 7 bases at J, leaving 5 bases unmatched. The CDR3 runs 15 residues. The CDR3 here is CASSLGQGAGEKLFF. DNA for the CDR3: TGTGCCAGCAGCTTAGGGCAGGGGGCAGGTGAAAAACTGTTTTTT.

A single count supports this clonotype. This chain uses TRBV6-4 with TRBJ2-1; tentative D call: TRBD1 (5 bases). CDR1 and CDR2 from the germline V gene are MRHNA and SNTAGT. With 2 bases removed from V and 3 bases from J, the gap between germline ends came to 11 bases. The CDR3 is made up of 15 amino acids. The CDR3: CASSDLPGLYNEQFF. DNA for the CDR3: TGTGCCAGCAGTGACCTCCCAGGGCTCTACAATGAGCAGTTCTTC.

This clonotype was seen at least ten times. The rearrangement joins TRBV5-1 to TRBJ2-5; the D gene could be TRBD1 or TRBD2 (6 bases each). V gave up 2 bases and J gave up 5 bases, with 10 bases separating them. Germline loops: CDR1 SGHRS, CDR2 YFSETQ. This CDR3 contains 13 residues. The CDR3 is CASSFGGMETQYF. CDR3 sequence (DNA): TGCGCCAGCAGCTTCGGGGGCATGGAGACCCAGTACTTC. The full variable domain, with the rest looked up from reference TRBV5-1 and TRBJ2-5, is KAGVTQTPRYLIKTRGQQVTLSCSPISGHRSVSWYQQTPGQGLQFLFEYFSETQRNKGNFPGRFSGRQFSNSRSEMNVSTLELGDSALYLCASSFGGMETQYFGPGTRLLVL.

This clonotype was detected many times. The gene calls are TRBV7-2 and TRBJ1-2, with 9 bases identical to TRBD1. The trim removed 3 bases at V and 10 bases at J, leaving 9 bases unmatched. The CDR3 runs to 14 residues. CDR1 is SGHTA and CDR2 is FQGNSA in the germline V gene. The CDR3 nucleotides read TGTGCCAGCAGCTTTCTGGACAGGGGTGCACCCTACACCTTC. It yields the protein CASSFLDRGAPYTF.

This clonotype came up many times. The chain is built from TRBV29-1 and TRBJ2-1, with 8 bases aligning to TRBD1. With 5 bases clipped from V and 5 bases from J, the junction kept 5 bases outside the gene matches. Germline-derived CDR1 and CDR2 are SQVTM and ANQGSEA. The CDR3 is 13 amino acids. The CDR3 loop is CSVRTGLNNEQFF. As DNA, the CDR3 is TGCAGCGTTCGGACAGGGTTAAACAATGAGCAGTTCTTC.

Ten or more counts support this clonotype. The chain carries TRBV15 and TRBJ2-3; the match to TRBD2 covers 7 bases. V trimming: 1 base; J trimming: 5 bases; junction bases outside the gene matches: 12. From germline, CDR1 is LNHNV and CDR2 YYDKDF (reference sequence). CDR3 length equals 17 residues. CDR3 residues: CATSRGDSGGGRDTQYF. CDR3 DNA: TGTGCCACCAGCAGAGGGGACTCAGGCGGGGGACGAGATACGCAGTATTTT.

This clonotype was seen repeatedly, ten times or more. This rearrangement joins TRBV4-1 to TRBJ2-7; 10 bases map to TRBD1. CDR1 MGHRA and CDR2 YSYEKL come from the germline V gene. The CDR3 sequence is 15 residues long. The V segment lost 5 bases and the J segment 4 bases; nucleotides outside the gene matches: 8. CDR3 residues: CASSIQGQGNYEQYF. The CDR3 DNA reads TGCGCCAGCAGCATACAGGGACAGGGGAATTACGAGCAGTACTTC.

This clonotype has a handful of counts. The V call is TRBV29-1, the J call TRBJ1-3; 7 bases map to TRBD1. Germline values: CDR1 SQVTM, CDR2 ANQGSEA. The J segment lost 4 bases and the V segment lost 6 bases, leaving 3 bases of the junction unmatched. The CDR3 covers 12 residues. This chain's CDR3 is CSVGTVGNTIYF. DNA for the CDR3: TGCAGCGTAGGGACAGTAGGAAACACCATATATTTT.

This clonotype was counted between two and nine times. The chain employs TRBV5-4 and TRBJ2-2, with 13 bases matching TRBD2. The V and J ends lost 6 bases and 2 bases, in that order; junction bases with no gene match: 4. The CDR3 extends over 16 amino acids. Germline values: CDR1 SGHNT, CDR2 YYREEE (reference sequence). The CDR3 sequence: CASTWGLAGNTGELFF. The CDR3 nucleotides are TGTGCCAGCACCTGGGGACTAGCGGGAAACACCGGGGAGCTGTTTTTT.

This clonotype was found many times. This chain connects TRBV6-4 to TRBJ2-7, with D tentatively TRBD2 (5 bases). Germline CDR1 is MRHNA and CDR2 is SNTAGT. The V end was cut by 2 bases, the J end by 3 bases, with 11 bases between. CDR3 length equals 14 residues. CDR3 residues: CASSDAKDFYEQYF. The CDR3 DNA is TGTGCCAGCAGTGACGCAAAGGACTTCTACGAGCAGTACTTC.

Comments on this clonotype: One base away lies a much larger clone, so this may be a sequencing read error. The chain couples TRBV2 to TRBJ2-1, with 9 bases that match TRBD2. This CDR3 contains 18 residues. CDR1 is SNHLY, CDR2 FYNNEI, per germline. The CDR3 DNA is TGTGCCAGCAGTGAGGACAGGAGTTCGCTAGCGGGACTTAATGAGCATTTCTTC. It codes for CASSEDRSSLAGLNEHFF.

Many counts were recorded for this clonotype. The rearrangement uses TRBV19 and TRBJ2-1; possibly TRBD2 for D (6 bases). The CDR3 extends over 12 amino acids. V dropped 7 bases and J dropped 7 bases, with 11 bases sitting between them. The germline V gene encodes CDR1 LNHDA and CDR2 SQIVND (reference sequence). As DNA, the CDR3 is TGTGCCAGTACCGCAGGGAGGAATGAGCAGTTCTTC. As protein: CASTAGRNEQFF.

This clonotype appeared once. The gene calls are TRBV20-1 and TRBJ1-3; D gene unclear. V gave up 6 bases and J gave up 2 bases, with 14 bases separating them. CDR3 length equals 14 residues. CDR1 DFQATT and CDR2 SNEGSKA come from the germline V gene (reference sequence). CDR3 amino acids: CSAKGDNAGNTIYF. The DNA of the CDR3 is TGCAGTGCCAAGGGTGACAACGCTGGAAACACCATATATTTT.